This T cell receptor beta chain is from a study of glioma-infiltrating T cells. Study-wide findings and caveats: Only very few CDR3 sequences appeared in both tissue and blood. Gliomas, especially low-grade, showed above-expected tissue-blood divergence; non-neoplastic patients showed below.

The germline V and J ends were trimmed by 1 base and 5 bases, with 13 bases remaining between them. The CDR3 runs 16 residues. Germline CDR1 is KGHDR and CDR2 is SFDVKD. This clonotype was found a few times. Antigen unknown. Amplification of TCR alpha and beta CDR3 regions from RNA used iRepertoire nested multiplex PCR. One-step reverse transcription and amplification started from about 100-400 ng of tissue mRNA or PBMC total RNA. TCRdb itself ran the multiplex PCR reads through MiXCR, one entry per CDR3 protein. Of under 150,000 distinct CDR3 sequences in the sample, approximately 26% were seen once. This sequence originates from a human donor with low-grade glioma or glioblastoma, undergoing nonglioma brain surgery, or in good health (not recorded which). Sequences were obtained from glioma tissue, nonneoplastic brain tissue, or PBMCs (not recorded which). The V gene is TRBV24-1, the J gene TRBJ1-4, with D possibly being TRBD1 (6 bases). For the CDR3, the DNA is TGTGCCACCAGTGATTTCGGGCAGGGGAACAATGAAAAACTGTTTTTT. Protein: CATSDFGQGNNEKLFF.